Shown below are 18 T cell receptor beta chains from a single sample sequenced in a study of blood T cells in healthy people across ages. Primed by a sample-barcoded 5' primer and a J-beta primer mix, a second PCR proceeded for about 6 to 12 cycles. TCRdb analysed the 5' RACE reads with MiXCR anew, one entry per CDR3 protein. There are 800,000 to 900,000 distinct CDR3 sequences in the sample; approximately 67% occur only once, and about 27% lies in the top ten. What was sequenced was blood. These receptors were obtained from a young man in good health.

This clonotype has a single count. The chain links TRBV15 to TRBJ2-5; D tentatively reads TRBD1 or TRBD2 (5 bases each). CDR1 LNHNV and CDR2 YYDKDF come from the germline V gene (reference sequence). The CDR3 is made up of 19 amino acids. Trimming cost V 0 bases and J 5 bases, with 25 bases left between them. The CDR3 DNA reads TGTGCCACCAGCAGAGAGCTGACCGGGGCTCGAAGAGGACGGGAGACCCAGTACTTC. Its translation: CATSRELTGARRGRETQYF. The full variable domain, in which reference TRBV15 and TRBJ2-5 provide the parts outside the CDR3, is DAMVIQNPRYQVTQFGKPVTLSCSQTLNHNVMYWYQQKSSQAPKLLFHYYDKDFNNEADTPDNFQSRRPNTSFCFLDIRSPGLGDTAMYLCATSRELTGARRGRETQYFGPGTRLLVL.

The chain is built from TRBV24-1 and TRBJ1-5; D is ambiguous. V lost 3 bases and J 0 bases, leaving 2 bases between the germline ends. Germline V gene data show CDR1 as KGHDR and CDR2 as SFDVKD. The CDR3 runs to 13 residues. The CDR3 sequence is CATSDGSNQPQHF. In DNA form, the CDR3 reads TGTGCCACCAGTGATGGTAGCAATCAGCCCCAGCATTTT.

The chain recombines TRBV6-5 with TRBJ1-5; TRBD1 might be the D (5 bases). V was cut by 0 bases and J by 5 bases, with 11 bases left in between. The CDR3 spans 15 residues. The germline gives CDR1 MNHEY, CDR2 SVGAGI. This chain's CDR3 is CASSYSGVRDQPQHF. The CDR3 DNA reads TGTGCCAGCAGTTACTCAGGGGTAAGGGATCAGCCCCAGCATTTT.

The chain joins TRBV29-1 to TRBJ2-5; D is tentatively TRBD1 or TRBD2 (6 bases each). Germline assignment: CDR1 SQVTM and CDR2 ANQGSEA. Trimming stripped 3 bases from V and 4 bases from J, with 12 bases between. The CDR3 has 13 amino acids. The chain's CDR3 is CSVERGVGETQYF. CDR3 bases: TGCAGCGTTGAGAGGGGGGTGGGAGAGACCCAGTACTTC.

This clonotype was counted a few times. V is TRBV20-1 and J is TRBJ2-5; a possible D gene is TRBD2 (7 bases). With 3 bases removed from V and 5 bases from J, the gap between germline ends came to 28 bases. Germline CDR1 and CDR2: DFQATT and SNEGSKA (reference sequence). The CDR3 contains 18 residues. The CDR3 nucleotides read TGCAGTGCTAGCCAATCCATCCCGGGGGGCTGGATGGGGGAGACCCAGTACTTC. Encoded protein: CSASQSIPGGWMGETQYF.

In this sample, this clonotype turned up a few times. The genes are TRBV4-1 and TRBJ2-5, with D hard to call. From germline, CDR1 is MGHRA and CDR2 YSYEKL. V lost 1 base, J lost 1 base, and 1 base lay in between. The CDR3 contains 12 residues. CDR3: CASSQAQETQYF. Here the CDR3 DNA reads TGCGCCAGCAGCCAAGCCCAAGAGACCCAGTACTTC.

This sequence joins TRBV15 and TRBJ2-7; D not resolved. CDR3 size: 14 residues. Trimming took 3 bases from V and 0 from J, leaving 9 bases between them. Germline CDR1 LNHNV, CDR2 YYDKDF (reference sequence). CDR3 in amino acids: CATSSDGYSYEQYF. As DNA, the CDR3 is TGTGCCACCAGCAGTGACGGGTACTCCTACGAGCAGTACTTC.

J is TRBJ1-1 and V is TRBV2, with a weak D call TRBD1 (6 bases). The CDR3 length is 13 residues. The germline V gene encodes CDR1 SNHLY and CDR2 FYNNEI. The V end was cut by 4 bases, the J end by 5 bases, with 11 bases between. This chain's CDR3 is CASSVRGATEAFF. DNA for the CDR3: TGTGCCAGCAGTGTCCGGGGGGCTACTGAAGCTTTCTTT.

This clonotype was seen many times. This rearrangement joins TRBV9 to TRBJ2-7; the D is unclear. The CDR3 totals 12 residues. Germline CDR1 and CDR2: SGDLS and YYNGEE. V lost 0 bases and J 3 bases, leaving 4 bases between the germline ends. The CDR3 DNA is TGTGCCAGCAGCGTAGACGGCTACGAGCAGTACTTC. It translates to CASSVDGYEQYF.

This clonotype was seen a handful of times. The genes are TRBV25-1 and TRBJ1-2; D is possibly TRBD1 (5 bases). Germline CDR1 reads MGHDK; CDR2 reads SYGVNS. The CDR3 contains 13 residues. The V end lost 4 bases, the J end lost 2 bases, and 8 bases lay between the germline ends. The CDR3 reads CASSVGPNYGYTF. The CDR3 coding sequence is TGTGCCAGCAGTGTGGGACCGAACTATGGCTACACCTTC.

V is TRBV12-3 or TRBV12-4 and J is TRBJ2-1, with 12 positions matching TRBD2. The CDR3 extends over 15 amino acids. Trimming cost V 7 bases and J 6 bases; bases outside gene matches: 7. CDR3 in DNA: TGTGCCAGCACAACTAGCGGGGGGCGTCGCAATGAGCAGTTCTTC. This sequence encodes CASTTSGGRRNEQFF.

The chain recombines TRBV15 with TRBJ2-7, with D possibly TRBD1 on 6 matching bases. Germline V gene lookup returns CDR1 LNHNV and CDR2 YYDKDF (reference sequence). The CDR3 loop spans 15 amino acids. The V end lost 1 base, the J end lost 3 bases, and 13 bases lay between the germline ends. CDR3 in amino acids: CATSRVPQGNYEQYF. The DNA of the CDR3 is TGTGCCACCAGCAGAGTCCCCCAGGGGAACTACGAGCAGTACTTC. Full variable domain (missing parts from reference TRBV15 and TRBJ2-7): DAMVIQNPRYQVTQFGKPVTLSCSQTLNHNVMYWYQQKSSQAPKLLFHYYDKDFNNEADTPDNFQSRRPNTSFCFLDIRSPGLGDTAMYLCATSRVPQGNYEQYFGPGTRLTVT.

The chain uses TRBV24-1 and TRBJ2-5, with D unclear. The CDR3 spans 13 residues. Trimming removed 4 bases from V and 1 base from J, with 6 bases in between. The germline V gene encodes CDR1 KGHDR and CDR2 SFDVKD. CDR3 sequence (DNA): TGTGCCACCAGTGAGGGCTCCCAAGAGACCCAGTACTTC. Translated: CATSEGSQETQYF.

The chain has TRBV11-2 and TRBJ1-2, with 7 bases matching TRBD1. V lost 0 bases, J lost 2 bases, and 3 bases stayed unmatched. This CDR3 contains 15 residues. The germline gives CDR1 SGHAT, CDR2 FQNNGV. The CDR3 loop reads CASSLEQGGNYGYTF. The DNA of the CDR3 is TGTGCCAGCAGCTTAGAGCAGGGGGGGAACTATGGCTACACCTTC.

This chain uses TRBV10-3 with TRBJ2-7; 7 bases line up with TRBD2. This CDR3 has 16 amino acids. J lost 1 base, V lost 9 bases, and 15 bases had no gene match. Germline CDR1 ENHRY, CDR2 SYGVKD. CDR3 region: CAISVTPTGGSYEQYF. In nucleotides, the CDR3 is TGTGCCATATCAGTGACGCCAACCGGGGGGTCCTACGAGCAGTACTTC.

Here the CDR3 DNA reads TGTGCCAGCAAGGTTCAGACGGGTACCCAAGAGACCCAGTACTTC. It translates to CASKVQTGTQETQYF. The chain recombines TRBV2 with TRBJ2-5, with D unresolved. Germline loops: CDR1 SNHLY, CDR2 FYNNEI. Deletions cut 7 bases from V and 1 base from J, with 16 bases between. CDR3 size: 15 residues.

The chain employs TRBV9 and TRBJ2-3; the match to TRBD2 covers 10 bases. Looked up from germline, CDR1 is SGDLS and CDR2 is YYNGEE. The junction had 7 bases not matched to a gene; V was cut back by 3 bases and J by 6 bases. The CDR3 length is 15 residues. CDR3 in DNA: TGTGCCAGCAGCGGAATAGCGGGGGGCCGCGATACGCAGTATTTT. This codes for CASSGIAGGRDTQYF.

CDR3 in DNA: TGCGCCAGCAGGATACCCGCTGCCCTCCAAGAGACCCAGTACTTC. It specifies CASRIPAALQETQYF. V is TRBV5-1 and J is TRBJ2-5; D is ambiguous. The germline gives CDR1 SGHRS, CDR2 YFSETQ. The CDR3 totals 15 residues. V lost 5 bases to trimming and J lost 1 base, with 15 bases between them.